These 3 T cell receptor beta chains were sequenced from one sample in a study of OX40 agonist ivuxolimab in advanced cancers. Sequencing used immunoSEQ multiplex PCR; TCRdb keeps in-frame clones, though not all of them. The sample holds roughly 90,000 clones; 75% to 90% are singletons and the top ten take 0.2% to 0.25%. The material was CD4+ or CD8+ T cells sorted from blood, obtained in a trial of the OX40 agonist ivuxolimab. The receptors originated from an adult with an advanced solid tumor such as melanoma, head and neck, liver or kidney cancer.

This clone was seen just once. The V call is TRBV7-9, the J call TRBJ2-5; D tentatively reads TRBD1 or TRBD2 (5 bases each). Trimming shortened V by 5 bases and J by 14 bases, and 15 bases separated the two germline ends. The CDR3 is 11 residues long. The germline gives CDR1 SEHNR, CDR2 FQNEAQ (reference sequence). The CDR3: CASSNRDLPYF. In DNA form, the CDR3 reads TGTGCCAGCAGCAACCGGGACCTACCTTACTTC.

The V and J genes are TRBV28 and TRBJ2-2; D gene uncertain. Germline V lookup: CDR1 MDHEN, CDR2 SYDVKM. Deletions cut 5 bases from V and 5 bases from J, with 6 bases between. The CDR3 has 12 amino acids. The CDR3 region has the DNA TGTGCCAGCAGTGCCTTTACCGGGGAGCTGTTTTTT. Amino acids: CASSAFTGELFF. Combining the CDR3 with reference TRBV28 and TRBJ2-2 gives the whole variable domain DVKVTQSSRYLVKRTGEKVFLECVQDMDHENMFWYRQDPGLGLRLIYFSYDVKMKEKGDIPEGYSVSREKKERFSLILESASTNQTSMYLCASSAFTGELFFGEGSRLTVL.

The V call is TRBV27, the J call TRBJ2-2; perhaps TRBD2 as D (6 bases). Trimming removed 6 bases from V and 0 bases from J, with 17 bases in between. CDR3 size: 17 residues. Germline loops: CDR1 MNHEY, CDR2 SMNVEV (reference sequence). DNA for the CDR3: TGTGCCAGCAGCAGTCCTGATAGCGGCTCGAACACCGGGGAGCTGTTTTTT. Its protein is CASSSPDSGSNTGELFF.